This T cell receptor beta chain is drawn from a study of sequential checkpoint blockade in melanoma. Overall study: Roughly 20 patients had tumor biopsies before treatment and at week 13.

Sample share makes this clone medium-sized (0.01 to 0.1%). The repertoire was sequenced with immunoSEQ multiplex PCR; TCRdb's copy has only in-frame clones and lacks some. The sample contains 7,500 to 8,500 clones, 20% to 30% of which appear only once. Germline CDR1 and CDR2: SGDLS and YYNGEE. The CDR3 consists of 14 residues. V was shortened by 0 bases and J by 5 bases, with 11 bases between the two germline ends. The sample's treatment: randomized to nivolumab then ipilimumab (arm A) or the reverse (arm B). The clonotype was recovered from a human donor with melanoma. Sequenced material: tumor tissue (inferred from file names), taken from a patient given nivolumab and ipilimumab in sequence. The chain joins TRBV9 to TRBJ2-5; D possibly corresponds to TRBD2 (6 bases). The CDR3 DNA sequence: TGTGCCAGCAGCGTAGCCCCTAGCGTGGAGACCCAGTACTTC. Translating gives CASSVAPSVETQYF. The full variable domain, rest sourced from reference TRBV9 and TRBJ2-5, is DSGVTQTPKHLITATGQRVTLRCSPRSGDLSVYWYQQSLDQGLQFLIQYYNGEERAKGNILERFSAQQFPDLHSELNLSSLELGDSALYFCASSVAPSVETQYFGPGTRLLVL.